This T cell receptor (beta chain) was recovered during a study of blood T cell repertoires in COVID-19. Study overall: Samples of COVID-19 (acute and convalescent) were obtained from the United States, Italy and Spain. In each case, the material was cDNA or gDNA derived from T cells, B-cell-depleted T cells, or PBMCs.

In the source study's methods: Amplifying reference gene primers gave estimates of nucleated cell counts. Clones were sequenced by immunoSEQ multiplex PCR, and TCRdb holds only the in-frame ones, with some missing. From that table come the V and J calls and clone size; the DNA was used to work out D and trimming. Of under 200,000 clones in the sample, 80% to 90% were seen once. The V segment lost 0 bases and the J segment 4 bases; nucleotides outside the gene matches: 6. CDR1 SGHVS and CDR2 FQNEAQ come from the germline V gene. This CDR3 region has 15 residues. The sequence was collected from a man in his sixties with acute or convalescent COVID-19. The chain carries TRBV7-8 and TRBJ2-7, with 7 bases matching TRBD2. The sample was peripheral blood. The CDR3 reads CASSLAPRGRYEQYF. In DNA, the CDR3 is TGTGCCAGCAGCTTAGCCCCGCGGGGGAGGTACGAGCAGTACTTC.